Detailed here is one T cell receptor beta chain. What it binds is unknown. This entry is derived from a study of cytomegalovirus exposure and HLA in healthy donors. Study observations and caveats: Apart from CMV serostatus, no immune exposure information was available. Later analysis identified several of the most significant clusters that appeared linked to common viral pathogens. Researchers reportedly found TCR beta sequences accurately predicted most subjects' HLA-A and HLA-B alleles.

Trimming stripped 5 bases from V and 0 bases from J, with 14 bases between. Germline V gene sequence: CDR1 KGHSH, CDR2 LQKENI. The CDR3 runs 16 residues. Both 60 Vbeta primers and 13 Jbeta primers went into the PCR. Here immunoSEQ multiplex PCR was the method, and the copy in TCRdb shows in-frame clones only, minus some. Here the sample spans over 150,000 clones, roughly 80% being singletons. What was sequenced was PBMCs. J is TRBJ1-3 and V is TRBV18, with D perhaps TRBD1 (6 bases). This clonotype was sampled from a male donor in good health and CMV-seronegative. The CDR3 loop reads CASSRQDANSGNTIYF. In DNA, the CDR3 is TGTGCCAGCTCAAGACAGGACGCGAACTCTGGAAACACCATATATTTT.